These 15 T cell receptor beta chains share one sample of origin, sequenced in a study of T cells in localized non-small cell lung cancer. Profiled with immunoSEQ multiplex PCR; TCRdb holds only in-frame clones, not every one. The table lists fewer than 5,000 clones, about 42% of them singletons. Specimen: lung tumor tissue, collected before any cancer treatment. These receptors were taken from a woman aged 40-75 years with stage I lung adenocarcinoma.

This chain joins TRBV6-8 and TRBJ2-5, with D maybe TRBD1 (7 bases). Trimming took 8 bases from V and 4 from J, leaving 23 bases between them. The CDR3 covers 16 residues. The germline CDR1 and CDR2 sequences are MNHGY and SAAAGT. The CDR3 DNA sequence: TGTGCCAGCTCCCACAGGAACAGCCAGGGGGGAGAGACCCAGTACTTC. Translated, it gives CASSHRNSQGGETQYF.

This chain uses TRBV4-1 with TRBJ2-7, with D perhaps matching TRBD2 (6 bases). The germline gives CDR1 MGHRA, CDR2 YSYEKL. V lost 0 bases and J lost 5, with 17 bases in between. This CDR3 contains 16 residues. The CDR3 region has the DNA TGCGCCAGCAGCCAAGATATCAGTCTAGCGATGAACGAGCAGTACTTC. As protein: CASSQDISLAMNEQYF.

V is TRBV11-3 and J is TRBJ2-1, with 10 bases fitting TRBD2. The CDR3 contains 16 residues. V lost 0 bases and J lost 9; bases outside the gene matches: 8. Germline-derived CDR1 and CDR2 are SGHNT and YENEEA. This CDR3 reads CASSLEPSGSISEQFF. The CDR3 DNA sequence: TGTGCCAGCAGCTTAGAGCCTAGCGGGAGTATCAGTGAGCAGTTCTTC.

This clone was counted between two and nine times. The rearrangement links TRBV1 to TRBJ1-1. TRBV1 is deemed a pseudogene. CDR3 size: 16 residues. The CDR3 bases are TGCGCCAGCAGCCCAATAGGTCGACGGTTGAACACTGAAGCTTTCTTT. Protein sequence: CASSPIGRRLNTEAFF.

The J gene is TRBJ2-7, the V gene TRBV18; D is possibly TRBD1 or TRBD2 (5 bases each). CDR3 length: 13 amino acids. The germline V and J ends were trimmed by 3 bases and 3 bases, with 9 bases remaining between them. Germline lookup yields CDR1 KGHSH and CDR2 LQKENI. CDR3 in DNA: TGTGCCAGCTCACCGGGACCTTACTACGAGCAGTACTTC. Amino acids: CASSPGPYYEQYF.

CDR3: CATACRTFRANVLTF. In DNA, the CDR3 is TGCGCCACCGCCTGTAGGACTTTTCGGGCCAACGTCCTGACTTTC. This rearrangement joins TRBV23-1 to TRBJ2-6; tentatively, D is TRBD2 (5 bases). TRBV23-1 is an ORF; its function is uncertain. This CDR3 region has 15 residues. The V and J ends lost 10 bases and 5 bases respectively, with 18 bases between them.

The table lists this clone with a few counts. The chain employs TRBV6-7 and TRBJ2-7, with D possibly being TRBD2 (5 bases). TRBV6-7 is reported as an ORF; its role is uncertain. CDR3 size: 13 residues. V was clipped by 6 bases and J by 3 bases, with 12 bases between them. CDR3 bases: TGTGCCAGCAGCCACCGGGAAAACTACGAGCAGTACTTC. Translated, it gives CASSHRENYEQYF.

V usage is TRBV28 and J usage is TRBJ2-5; 10 bases fit TRBD2. V lost 3 bases and J lost 1; bases outside the gene matches: 2. The germline V gene encodes CDR1 MDHEN and CDR2 SYDVKM. The CDR3 contains 15 residues. The CDR3 protein is CASSFSSGSQETQYF. CDR3 DNA: TGTGCCAGCAGTTTTTCTAGCGGGAGCCAAGAGACCCAGTACTTC.

The V and J genes are TRBV6-4 and TRBJ2-3, with D uncertain. The V end lost 5 bases, the J end lost 6 bases, and 18 bases lay between the germline ends. CDR1 and CDR2 from the germline V gene are MRHNA and SNTAGT. This CDR3 region has 15 residues. The CDR3 DNA sequence: TGTGCCAGCAGTTACGATCCAAGCCTAAAGGATACGCAGTATTTT. It codes for CASSYDPSLKDTQYF.

This clone has a handful of counts. The chain recombines TRBV18 with TRBJ1-3; D may be TRBD1 (5 bases). Germline V gene sequence: CDR1 KGHSH, CDR2 LQKENI. The CDR3 has 15 amino acids. V was clipped by 3 bases and J by 0 bases, with 9 bases between them. The CDR3 spells CASSPQTDSGNTIYF. The CDR3 region has the DNA TGTGCCAGCTCACCGCAGACAGACTCTGGAAACACCATATATTTT.

This clone was counted between two and nine times. This chain uses TRBV6-8 with TRBJ1-1; D possibly corresponds to TRBD1 (5 bases). CDR3 length: 17 residues. V shed 7 bases and J shed 1 base, with 22 bases lying between them. Germline V gene sequence: CDR1 MNHGY, CDR2 SAAAGT. The CDR3 DNA reads TGTGCCAGCATTCCAAGAGCTGGGACCTTGAAGAACACTGAAGCTTTCTTT. It codes for CASIPRAGTLKNTEAFF.

A few counts support this clone. This chain connects TRBV11-3 to TRBJ2-3; tentative D call: TRBD1 (6 bases). The ends were cut back, 6 bases at V and 2 bases at J, with 18 bases in the middle. This CDR3 has 16 amino acids. The germline CDR1 and CDR2 sequences are SGHNT and YENEEA. The DNA of the CDR3 is TGTGCCAGCAGTCTTATAGGGGGACGGCTCACAGATACGCAGTATTTT. It encodes CASSLIGGRLTDTQYF. Together with reference TRBV11-3 and TRBJ2-3, the CDR3 gives the full variable domain: EAGVVQSPRYKIIEKKQPVAFWCNPISGHNTLYWYLQNLGQGPELLIRYENEEAVDDSQLPKDRFSAERLKGVDSTLKIQPAELGDSAVYLCASSLIGGRLTDTQYFGPGTRLTVL.

This rearrangement joins TRBV19 to TRBJ1-1; D uncertain. The CDR3 has 15 residues. The V gene's germline CDR1 is LNHDA and CDR2 SQIVND (reference sequence). V gave up 4 bases and J gave up 4 bases, with 16 bases separating them. The CDR3 here is CASSTHGKGSTEAFF. The CDR3 nucleotides read TGTGCCAGTAGTACCCATGGGAAGGGAAGCACTGAAGCTTTCTTT.

The J gene is TRBJ2-1, the V gene TRBV30, with D hard to call. V lost 0 bases, J lost 7 bases, and 16 bases lay in between. The CDR3 contains 15 residues. From germline, CDR1 is GTSNPN and CDR2 SVGIG (reference sequence). For the CDR3, the DNA is TGTGCCTGGAGTGTCCGAGATCGGGCGGCGAATGAGCAGTTCTTC. It codes for CAWSVRDRAANEQFF. Full variable domain (outside the CDR3, taken from reference TRBV30 and TRBJ2-1): SQTIHQWPATLVQPVGSPLSLECTVEGTSNPNLYWYRQAAGRGLQLLFYSVGIGQISSEVPQNLSASRPQDRQFILSSKKLLLSDSGFYLCAWSVRDRAANEQFFGPGTRLTVL.

V and J are TRBV29-1 and TRBJ2-7, with D unclear. The germline V gene has CDR1 SQVTM and CDR2 ANQGSEA. The CDR3 extends over 12 amino acids. Trimming removed 6 bases at V and 3 bases at J, with 12 bases between. The CDR3 coding sequence is TGCAGCGTGGGTGCCGGATACTACGAGCAGTACTTC. Protein product: CSVGAGYYEQYF.